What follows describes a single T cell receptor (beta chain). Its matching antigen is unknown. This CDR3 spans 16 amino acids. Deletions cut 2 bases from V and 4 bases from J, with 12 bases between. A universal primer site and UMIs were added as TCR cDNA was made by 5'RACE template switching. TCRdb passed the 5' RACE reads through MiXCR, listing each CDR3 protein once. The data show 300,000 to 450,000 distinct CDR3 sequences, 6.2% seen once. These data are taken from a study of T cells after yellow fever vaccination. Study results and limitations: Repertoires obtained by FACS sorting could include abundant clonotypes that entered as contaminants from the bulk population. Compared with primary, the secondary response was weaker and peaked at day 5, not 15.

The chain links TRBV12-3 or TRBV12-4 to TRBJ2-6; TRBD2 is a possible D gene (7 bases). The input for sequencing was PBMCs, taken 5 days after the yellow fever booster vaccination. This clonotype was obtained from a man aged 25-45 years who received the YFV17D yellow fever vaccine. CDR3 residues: CASSLIGGPGANVLTF. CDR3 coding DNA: TGTGCCAGCAGTTTAATCGGGGGGCCCGGGGCCAACGTCCTGACTTTC.